This T cell receptor beta chain was documented in a study of T cells after yellow fever vaccination. The study, taken as a whole, reports: FACS-sorted repertoires might harbor abundant contaminating clonotypes from the bulk population. A weaker but faster secondary response was observed, peaking on day 5 versus 15.

This clonotype was seen at least ten times. The CDR3 is 15 residues long. Germline loops: CDR1 MNHEY, CDR2 SVGEGT. Trimming cost V 8 bases and J 13 bases; bases outside gene matches: 20. TCRdb called the 5' RACE reads again in MiXCR, with one record for every CDR3 protein. This table has about 52,000 distinct CDR3 sequences, around 6.7% appearing once. This rearrangement joins TRBV6-2 or TRBV6-3 to TRBJ2-7; 10 nucleotides agree with TRBD2. Sequenced material: CD8+ T cells not binding an NS4B(214-222) dextramer, sorted from PBMCs, taken approximately 47 days after the first yellow fever vaccination. The origin of this receptor is a man aged 18 to 30 who received the YFV17D yellow fever vaccine. CDR3 DNA sequence: TGTGCCAGCTCTACCAACCGGAGGCTAGCGGGGGCTCTCTACGTC. Its protein product is CASSTNRRLAGALYV.